Following are 24 T cell receptor beta chains from one sample sequenced in a study of brain metastases from non-small cell lung cancer. Profiling relied on immunoSEQ multiplex PCR, and the TCRdb table lists in-frame clones only, not all of them. Of almost 450 clones in the sample, about 86% were seen once. Sequencing used tissue from a brain metastasis. Receptors originate from a donor over 35 with non-small cell lung cancer.

The gene calls are TRBV18 and TRBJ1-3, with a tentative D call TRBD1 (5 bases). The ends were cut back, 1 base at V and 0 bases at J, with 13 bases in the middle. CDR3 length: 17 amino acids. Per the germline V gene, CDR1 is KGHSH and CDR2 is LQKENI. This CDR3 is CASSPRSGTDSGNTIYF. CDR3 sequence (DNA): TGTGCCAGCTCACCACGTTCCGGGACGGACTCTGGAAACACCATATATTTT. Together with reference TRBV18 and TRBJ1-3, the CDR3 gives the full variable domain: NAGVMQNPRHLVRRRGQEARLRCSPMKGHSHVYWYRQLPEEGLKFMVYLQKENIIDESGMPKERFSAEFPKEGPSILRIQQVVRGDSAAYFCASSPRSGTDSGNTIYFGEGSWLTVV.

The chain joins TRBV19 to TRBJ1-6, with 8 bases lining up with TRBD1. The CDR3 contains 16 residues. The germline gives CDR1 LNHDA, CDR2 SQIVND (reference sequence). Trimming took 9 bases from V and 0 from J; bases not matched to a gene: 7. In DNA, the CDR3 is TGTGCCAGCCGAGACAGGGGTAGCTCCTATAATTCACCCCTCCACTTT. Translating it yields CASRDRGSSYNSPLHF.

This chain uses TRBV29-1 with TRBJ1-4; D is unresolved. Per germline, CDR1 SQVTM and CDR2 ANQGSEA. V was cut by 6 bases and J by 3 bases, with 11 bases left in between. This CDR3 contains 13 residues. CDR3 sequence (DNA): TGCAGCGTGAAAGGGTTGGCTAATGAAAAACTGTTTTTT. Translating it yields CSVKGLANEKLFF.

This clone was seen once. The chain combines TRBV4-3 with TRBJ2-5; tentatively, D is TRBD2 (7 bases). Germline CDR1 is LGHNA and CDR2 is YSLEER. Trimming stripped 0 bases from V and 9 bases from J, with 26 bases between. The CDR3 totals 18 residues. The CDR3: CASSQDFGGGGLQMAQYF. DNA of the CDR3: TGCGCCAGCAGCCAAGATTTCGGGGGCGGGGGCCTTCAGATGGCCCAGTACTTC.

J is TRBJ1-2 and V is TRBV6-2 or TRBV6-3; no clear D gene. This CDR3 contains 13 residues. The ends were cut back, 5 bases at V and 5 bases at J, with 12 bases in the middle. In germline, CDR1 is MNHEY, CDR2 SVGEGT. CDR3 nucleotides: TGTGCCAGCAGTGAGTTATGGAATTATGGCTACACCTTC. The encoded protein is CASSELWNYGYTF.

The chain links TRBV20-1 to TRBJ2-1, with TRBD2 as a possible D gene (5 bases). The germline CDR1 and CDR2 sequences are DFQATT and SNEGSKA (reference sequence). The CDR3 runs to 11 residues. The CDR3 loop reads CFSESLDEQFF. CDR3 coding DNA: TGCTTTAGCGAGAGTTTGGATGAGCAGTTCTTC.

The V and J genes are TRBV11-3 and TRBJ2-1, with TRBD1 as a possible D gene (5 bases). V lost 3 bases and J 8 bases, leaving 8 bases between the germline ends. Germline values: CDR1 SGHNT, CDR2 YENEEA. The CDR3 runs to 12 residues. The CDR3 sequence is CASSFLGDEQFF. In DNA form, the CDR3 reads TGTGCCAGCAGCTTTTTAGGGGATGAGCAGTTCTTC.

This sequence joins TRBV7-9 and TRBJ2-5; 8 bases agree with TRBD1. V shed 5 bases and J 4 bases; nucleotides not matched to a gene: 3. CDR3 size: 13 residues. Germline values: CDR1 SEHNR, CDR2 FQNEAQ (reference sequence). The CDR3 sequence: CASSLGQGETQYF. As DNA, the CDR3 is TGTGCCAGCAGCCTCGGACAGGGAGAGACCCAGTACTTC.

The rearrangement joins TRBV2 to TRBJ2-7; D not resolved. Germline values: CDR1 SNHLY, CDR2 FYNNEI. V gave up 7 bases and J gave up 5 bases, with 21 bases separating them. The CDR3 has 15 residues. The CDR3 DNA follows: TGTGCCAGCACCCTTCGGGCTAGTGCACCCAACGAGCAGTACTTC. Its protein is CASTLRASAPNEQYF.

The chain couples TRBV4-1 to TRBJ1-1, with D unresolved. V dropped 9 bases and J dropped 5 bases, with 10 bases sitting between them. This CDR3 comprises 11 residues. Per the germline V gene, CDR1 is MGHRA and CDR2 is YSYEKL. The CDR3 DNA reads as TGCGCCAGTTTAGGTGGAACTGAAGCTTTCTTT. It encodes CASLGGTEAFF.

This chain uses TRBV7-2 with TRBJ1-2, with 7 bases that match TRBD1. Germline loops: CDR1 SGHTA, CDR2 FQGNSA. CDR3 length: 13 residues. J was trimmed by 8 bases and V by 4 bases; bases with no gene match: 7. CDR3: CASSSTGVEGYTF. In DNA form, the CDR3 reads TGTGCCAGCAGCTCTACAGGGGTTGAGGGCTACACCTTC.

The chain recombines TRBV19 with TRBJ1-1; unclear D gene. Germline CDR1 LNHDA, CDR2 SQIVND (reference sequence). The CDR3 length is 14 residues. Trimming shortened V by 3 bases and J by 4 bases, and 12 bases separated the two germline ends. The CDR3 nucleotides read TGTGCCAGTAGTATTGGAGGGTTGGGCACTGAAGCTTTCTTT. It translates to CASSIGGLGTEAFF.

The V call is TRBV5-1, the J call TRBJ2-7; 10 bases are a match to TRBD1. The trim removed 0 bases at V and 2 bases at J, leaving 11 bases unmatched. The germline CDR1 and CDR2 sequences are SGHRS and YFSETQ. This CDR3 spans 18 amino acids. The CDR3 DNA reads TGCGCCAGCAGCTTGGCCATGCGGCCCGGGACAGGGGCCTACGAGCAGTACTTC. Translating gives CASSLAMRPGTGAYEQYF.

The chain has TRBV18 and TRBJ2-6, with D perhaps assigned TRBD1 or TRBD2 (5 bases each). The germline V gene encodes CDR1 KGHSH and CDR2 LQKENI. CDR3 size: 18 residues. Trimming cost V 2 bases and J 3 bases, with 17 bases left between them. This CDR3 reads CASSPTGRGVVGANVLTF. As DNA, the CDR3 is TGTGCCAGCTCACCAACGGGACGAGGGGTAGTTGGGGCCAACGTCCTGACTTTC.

The chain employs TRBV19 and TRBJ1-1; 7 bases match TRBD1. The CDR3 has 15 amino acids. Germline CDR1 is LNHDA and CDR2 is SQIVND (reference sequence). J was trimmed by 3 bases and V by 3 bases; bases with no gene match: 7. The CDR3 loop is CASSMGQTKHTEAFF. Written as DNA, the CDR3 is TGTGCCAGTAGTATGGGACAGACAAAACACACTGAAGCTTTCTTT.

V usage is TRBV28 and J usage is TRBJ2-7, with TRBD1 matching 9 bases. CDR3 length equals 18 residues. Germline V gene sequence: CDR1 MDHEN, CDR2 SYDVKM. V lost 6 bases, J lost 3 bases, and 18 bases stayed unmatched. The CDR3 region has the DNA TGTGCCAGCAGCACAGTAGGGTTCGGGACAGGGAAAAACTACGAGCAGTACTTC. This translates into CASSTVGFGTGKNYEQYF.

The chain joins TRBV19 to TRBJ1-5; D not certain. V was trimmed by 5 bases and J by 2 bases, leaving 7 bases between them. CDR3 length: 13 residues. CDR1 is LNHDA, CDR2 SQIVND, per germline (reference sequence). The chain's CDR3 is CASSSQGNQPQHF. The CDR3 DNA reads TGTGCCAGTAGTTCCCAAGGCAATCAGCCCCAGCATTTT. Based on the CDR3 plus reference TRBV19 and TRBJ1-5, the full variable domain is DGGITQSPKYLFRKEGQNVTLSCEQNLNHDAMYWYRQDPGQGLRLIYYSQIVNDFQKGDIAEGYSVSREKKESFPLTVTSAQKNPTAFYLCASSSQGNQPQHFGDGTRLSIL.

As regards this clone: This clone may be a read error of a much larger clone one base away. This sample includes further DNA sequences coding for the same CDR3. This chain links TRBV5-1 with TRBJ2-1; a possible D gene is TRBD2 (5 bases). The CDR3 sequence is 14 residues long. Germline loops: CDR1 SGHRS, CDR2 YFSETQ. The V end was cut by 5 bases, the J end by 4 bases, with 13 bases between. Here the CDR3 reads CASRSGETYNEQFF. The CDR3 DNA reads as TGCGCCAGCAGGTCCGGGGAAACTTACAATGAGCAGTTCTTC. The variable domain in full, with the rest retrieved from reference TRBV5-1 and TRBJ2-1, is KAGVTQTPRYLIKTRGQQVTLSCSPISGHRSVSWYQQTPGQGLQFLFEYFSETQRNKGNFPGRFSGRQFSNSRSEMNVSTLELGDSALYLCASRSGETYNEQFFGPGTRLTVL.

This rearrangement joins TRBV13 to TRBJ1-2, with 7 bases that match TRBD1. After removal of 4 bases from V and 7 bases from J, the junction contained 12 bases not matched to a gene. The germline V gene encodes CDR1 PRHDT and CDR2 FYEKMQ (reference sequence). The CDR3 covers 15 residues. The CDR3 region is CASSSRQGRDFGYTF. For the CDR3, the DNA is TGTGCCAGCAGCTCCCGACAGGGTAGGGACTTTGGCTACACCTTC.

As to this clone: The junction departs from germline at one end; a sequencing error may be responsible. This chain connects TRBV7-7 to TRBJ2-2; 9 bases are shared with TRBD1. The CDR3 contains 17 residues. CDR1 is SSHAT, CDR2 FNYEAQ, per germline (reference sequence). The CDR3 is CASSSTPGTGRTGELFF. The CDR3 DNA sequence: TGTGCTAGCAGCTCCACCCCCGGGACAGGGCGGACCGGGGAGCTGTTTTTT. Variable domain in full (rest from reference TRBV7-7 and TRBJ2-2): GAGVSQSPRYKVTKRGQDVTLRCDPISSHATLYWYQQALGQGPEFLTYFNYEAQPDKSGLPSDRFSAERPEGSISTLTIQRTEQRDSAMYRCASSSTPGTGRTGELFFGEGSRLTVL.

As to this clone: Other DNA sequences of this sample code for an identical CDR3. The chain combines TRBV27 with TRBJ2-5, with D unresolved. CDR3 size: 13 residues. Germline CDR1 is MNHEY and CDR2 is SMNVEV (reference sequence). V lost 2 bases to trimming and J lost 4 bases, with 8 bases between them. The CDR3 bases are TGTGCCAGCAGTTTAAACCAACGAGAGACCCAGTACTTC. Its translation: CASSLNQRETQYF.

J is TRBJ2-5 and V is TRBV9; 11 bases fit TRBD2. Losses at the gene ends were 1 base for V and 3 bases for J; bases not matched to a gene: 5. Germline loops: CDR1 SGDLS, CDR2 YYNGEE. The length of the CDR3 is 16 residues. For the CDR3, the DNA is TGTGCCAGCAGCGTACGGCCTAGCGGGGGGAAAGAGACCCAGTACTTC. Translation: CASSVRPSGGKETQYF. Full variable domain (rest looked up from reference TRBV9 and TRBJ2-5): DSGVTQTPKHLITATGQRVTLRCSPRSGDLSVYWYQQSLDQGLQFLIQYYNGEERAKGNILERFSAQQFPDLHSELNLSSLELGDSALYFCASSVRPSGGKETQYFGPGTRLLVL.

The V gene is TRBV19, the J gene TRBJ1-1; D call uncertain. Between the trimmed V and J ends, which lost 6 bases and 0 bases, there was a span of 14 bases. CDR3 length equals 15 residues. Germline values: CDR1 LNHDA, CDR2 SQIVND (reference sequence). CDR3 in amino acids: CASSAGFRVNTEAFF. In DNA form, the CDR3 reads TGTGCCAGTAGCGCGGGGTTTAGGGTGAACACTGAAGCTTTCTTT. Full variable domain (outside the CDR3, taken from reference TRBV19 and TRBJ1-1): DGGITQSPKYLFRKEGQNVTLSCEQNLNHDAMYWYRQDPGQGLRLIYYSQIVNDFQKGDIAEGYSVSREKKESFPLTVTSAQKNPTAFYLCASSAGFRVNTEAFFGQGTRLTVV.

J is TRBJ2-7 and V is TRBV4-2; perhaps TRBD2 as D (5 bases). The germline CDR1 and CDR2 sequences are LGHNA and YNFKEQ. Trimming took off 0 bases at V and 4 bases at J, with 13 bases between the two ends. The CDR3 extends over 15 amino acids. The CDR3, as DNA: TGTGCCAGCAGCCAAGAATATAGCGTGGGATACGAGCAGTACTTC. Translating it yields CASSQEYSVGYEQYF.